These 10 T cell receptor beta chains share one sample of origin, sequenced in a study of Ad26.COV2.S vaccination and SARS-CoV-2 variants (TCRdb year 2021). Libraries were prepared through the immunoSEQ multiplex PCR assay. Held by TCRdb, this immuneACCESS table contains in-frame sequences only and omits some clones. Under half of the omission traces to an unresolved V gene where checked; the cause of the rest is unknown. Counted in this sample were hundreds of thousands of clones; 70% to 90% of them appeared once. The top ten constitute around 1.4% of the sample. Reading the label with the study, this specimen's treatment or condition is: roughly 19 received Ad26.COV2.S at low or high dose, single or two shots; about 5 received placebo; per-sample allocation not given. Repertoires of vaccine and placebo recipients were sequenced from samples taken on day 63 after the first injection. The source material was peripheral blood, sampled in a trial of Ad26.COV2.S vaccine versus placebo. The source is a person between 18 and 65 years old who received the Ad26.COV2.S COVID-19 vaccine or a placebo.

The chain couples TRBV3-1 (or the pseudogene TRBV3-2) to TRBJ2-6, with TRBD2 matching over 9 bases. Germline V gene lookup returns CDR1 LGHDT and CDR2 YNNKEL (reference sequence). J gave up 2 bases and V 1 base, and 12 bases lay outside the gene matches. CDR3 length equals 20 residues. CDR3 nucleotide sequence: TGTGCCAGCAGCCAAGGAGGTAGGTTAGCGGGAGAAGCTGGGGCCAACGTCCTGACTTTC. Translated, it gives CASSQGGRLAGEAGANVLTF.

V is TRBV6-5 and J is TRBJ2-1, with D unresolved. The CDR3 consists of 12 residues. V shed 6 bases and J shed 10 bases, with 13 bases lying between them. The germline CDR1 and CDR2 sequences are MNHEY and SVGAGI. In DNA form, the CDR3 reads TGTGCCAGCAGCCTTCGGGTTGGGGAGCAGTTCTTC. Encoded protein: CASSLRVGEQFF.

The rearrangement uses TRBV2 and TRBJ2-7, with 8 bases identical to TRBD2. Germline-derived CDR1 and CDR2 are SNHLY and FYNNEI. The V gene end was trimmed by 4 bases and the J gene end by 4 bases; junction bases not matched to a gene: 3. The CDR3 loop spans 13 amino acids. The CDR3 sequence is CASSAQRGYEQYF. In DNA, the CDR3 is TGTGCCAGCAGTGCGCAGCGGGGGTACGAGCAGTACTTC.

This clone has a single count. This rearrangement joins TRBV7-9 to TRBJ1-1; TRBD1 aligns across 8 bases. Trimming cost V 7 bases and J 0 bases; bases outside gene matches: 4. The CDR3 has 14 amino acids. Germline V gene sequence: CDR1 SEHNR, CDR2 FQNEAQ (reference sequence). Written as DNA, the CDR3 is TGTGCCAGCAATAAGGGACAGGTGAACACTGAAGCTTTCTTT. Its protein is CASNKGQVNTEAFF.

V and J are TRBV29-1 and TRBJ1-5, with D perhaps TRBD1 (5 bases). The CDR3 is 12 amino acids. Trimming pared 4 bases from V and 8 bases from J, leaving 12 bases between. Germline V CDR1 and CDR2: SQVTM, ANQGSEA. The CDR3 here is CSVGQGEEPQHF. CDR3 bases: TGCAGCGTTGGCCAGGGAGAAGAGCCCCAGCATTTT.

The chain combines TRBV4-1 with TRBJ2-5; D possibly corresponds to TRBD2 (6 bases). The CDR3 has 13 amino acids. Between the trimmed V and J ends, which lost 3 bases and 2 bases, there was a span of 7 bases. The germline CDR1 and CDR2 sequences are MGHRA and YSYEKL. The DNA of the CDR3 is TGCGCCAGCAGCCAGGGACTTCAAGAGACCCAGTACTTC. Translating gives CASSQGLQETQYF.

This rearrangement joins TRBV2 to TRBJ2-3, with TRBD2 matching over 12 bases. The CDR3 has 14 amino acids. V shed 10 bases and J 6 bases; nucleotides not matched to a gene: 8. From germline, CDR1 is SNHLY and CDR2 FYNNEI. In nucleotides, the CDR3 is TGTGCCACCCCTAGCGGGGGGGCCTTGGATACGCAGTATTTT. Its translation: CATPSGGALDTQYF.

CDR3 protein: CSVEVLWDRELSYGYTF. The CDR3 nucleotides read TGCAGCGTTGAAGTCCTCTGGGACAGGGAATTGTCTTATGGCTACACCTTC. The rearrangement links TRBV29-1 to TRBJ1-2; TRBD1 matches 9 bases. Trimming took 1 base from V and 5 from J; bases not matched to a gene: 14. The V gene's germline CDR1 is SQVTM and CDR2 ANQGSEA. The CDR3 totals 17 residues. The full variable domain, its missing parts supplied by reference TRBV29-1 and TRBJ1-2, is SAVISQKPSRDICQRGTSLTIQCQVDSQVTMMFWYRQQPGQSLTLIATANQGSEATYESGFVIDKFPISRPNLTFSTLTVSNMSPEDSSIYLCSVEVLWDRELSYGYTFGSGTRLTVV.

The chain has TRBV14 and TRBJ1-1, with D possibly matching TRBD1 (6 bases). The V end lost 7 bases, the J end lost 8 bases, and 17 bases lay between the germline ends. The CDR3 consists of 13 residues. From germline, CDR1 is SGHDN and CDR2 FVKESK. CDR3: CASIQSGGPEAFF. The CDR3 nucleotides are TGTGCCAGCATCCAGTCCGGGGGGCCCGAAGCTTTCTTT.

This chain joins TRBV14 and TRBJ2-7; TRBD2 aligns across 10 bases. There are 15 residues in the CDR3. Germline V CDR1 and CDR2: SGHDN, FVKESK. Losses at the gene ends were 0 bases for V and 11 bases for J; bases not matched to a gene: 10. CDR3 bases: TGTGCCAGCAGCCAAGATCTAGGAGCGGGAGGGCCAAAGTACTTC. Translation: CASSQDLGAGGPKYF.